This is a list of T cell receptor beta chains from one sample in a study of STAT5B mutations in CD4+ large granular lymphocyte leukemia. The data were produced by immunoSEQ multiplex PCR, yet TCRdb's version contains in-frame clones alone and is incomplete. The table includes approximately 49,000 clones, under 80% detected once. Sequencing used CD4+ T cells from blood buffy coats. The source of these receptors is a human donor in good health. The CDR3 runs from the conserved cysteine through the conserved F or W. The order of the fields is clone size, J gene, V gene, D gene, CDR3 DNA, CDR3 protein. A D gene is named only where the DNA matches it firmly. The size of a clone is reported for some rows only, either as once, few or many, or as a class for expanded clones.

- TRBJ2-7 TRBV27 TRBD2 TGTGCCAGCACCCCTGGGGGGGGGACGGACTACGAGCAGTACTTC CASTPGGGTDYEQYF
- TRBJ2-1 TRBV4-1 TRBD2 TGCGCCAGCAGCCAAGATCCCCACTCAGCGGGGGGGTGGAATGAGCAGTTCTTC CASSQDPHSAGGWNEQFF
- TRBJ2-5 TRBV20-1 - TGCAGTGCCGCGGGGCGAGAGACCCAGTACTTC CSAAGRETQYF
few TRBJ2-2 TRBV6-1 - TGTGCCACCTACCCGGGGAACACCGGGGAGCTGTTTTTT CATYPGNTGELFF
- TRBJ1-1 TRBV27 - TGTGCCAGCAGTCTCCGTCTGAACATGAACACTGAAGCTTTCTTT CASSLRLNMNTEAFF
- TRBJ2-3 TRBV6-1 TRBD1 TGTGCCAGCGAAGGGACAGACGGCACAGATACGCAGTATTTT CASEGTDGTDTQYF
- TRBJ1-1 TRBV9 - TGTGCCAGCAGCGTAGTAGTTCAAAACACTGAAGCTTTCTTT CASSVVVQNTEAFF
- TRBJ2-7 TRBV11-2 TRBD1 TGTGCCAGCAGCCCCCGGTCGGCAGGGGGAACCTACGAGCAGTACTTC CASSPRSAGGTYEQYF
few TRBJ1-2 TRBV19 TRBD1 TGTGCCAGTACCTCCGGGACAGAGACTAACTATGGCTACACCTTC CASTSGTETNYGYTF
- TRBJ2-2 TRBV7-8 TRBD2 TGTGCCAGCAGCCCACGGGGGGGCATCGCGAACACCGGGGAGCTGTTTTTT CASSPRGGIANTGELFF
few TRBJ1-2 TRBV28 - TGTGCCAGCCAATACTCTGGGACGTATGGCTACACCTTC CASQYSGTYGYTF
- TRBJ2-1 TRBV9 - TGTGCCAGCAGCCTCTGGGGGGGCGAATACAATGAGCAGTTCTTC CASSLWGGEYNEQFF
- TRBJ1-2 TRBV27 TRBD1 TGTGCCAGCAGTTCGACAGGGACCGGTGGCTACACCTTC CASSSTGTGGYTF
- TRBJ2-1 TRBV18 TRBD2 TGTGCCAGCTCACCACCGGGGCTAGCGGGGTTCCGGTACGGCTTCTTC CASSPPGLAGFRYGFF
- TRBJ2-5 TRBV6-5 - TGTGCCAGCAGTTACTCTCCAGGGGTACAGGAGACCCAGTACTTC CASSYSPGVQETQYF
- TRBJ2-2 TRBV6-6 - TGTGCCAGCAGTTACATCGGGGCGGGGACCGGGGAGCTGTTTTTT CASSYIGAGTGELFF
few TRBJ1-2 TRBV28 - TGTGCCAGCGTGGTCTCGGCAAACTATGGCTACACCTTC CASVVSANYGYTF
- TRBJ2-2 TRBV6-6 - TGTGCCAGCAGTTTGTTGTTACAATGGGGCACCGGGGAGCTGTTTTTT CASSLLLQWGTGELFF
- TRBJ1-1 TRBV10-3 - TGTGCCATCACCGGAAACATGAACACTGAAGCTTTCTTT CAITGNMNTEAFF
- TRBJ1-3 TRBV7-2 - TGTGCCAGCAGCTTCTACTCTGGAAACACCATATATTTT CASSFYSGNTIYF
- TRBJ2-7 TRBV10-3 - TGTGCCATCGCTCCCGGGCCCTCCGACTACGAGCAGTACTTC CAIAPGPSDYEQYF
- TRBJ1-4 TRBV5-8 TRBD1 TGTGCCAGCAGCCTGGACAGGCTTAATGAAAAACTGTTTTTT CASSLDRLNEKLFF
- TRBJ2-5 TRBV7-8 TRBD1 TGTGCCAGCAGGGACAGGGCCGAGACCCAGTACTTC CASRDRAETQYF
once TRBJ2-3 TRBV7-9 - TGTGCCAGCAGCTTAGCAGAAGATACGCAGTATTTT CASSLAEDTQYF